This T cell receptor beta chain was sequenced during a study of cytomegalovirus exposure and HLA in healthy donors. Study-wide context: In terms of ancestry, the Caucasian-associated cluster contained about 80% of the roughly 400 genotyped donors.

Amplification used 60 Vbeta primers and 13 Jbeta primers. TCRdb keeps only in-frame clones here, not all; method: immunoSEQ multiplex PCR. Among 150,000 or so clones, approximately 80% were seen once, and the ten largest hold 10% to 15%. Germline CDR1 and CDR2: SEHNR and FQNEAQ (reference sequence). The CDR3 totals 15 residues. A single count supports this clone. The chain recombines TRBV7-9 with TRBJ2-5, with 9 bases that match TRBD1. Matching the DNA end better, TRBJ2-7 makes the J call doubtful. The sample was PBMCs. This clonotype was obtained from a man between 25 and 39 years old in good health and CMV-seropositive. CDR3 amino acids: CASRRTGGTRDEQYF. CDR3 nucleotides: TGTGCCAGCAGACGTACAGGGGGCACGCGGGACGAGCAGTACTTC.